Below are 19 T cell receptor beta chains sequenced from a single sample in a study of somatic mutations in cytotoxic T cells in rheumatoid arthritis. Clones were read by immunoSEQ multiplex PCR, and TCRdb kept only the in-frame ones, dropping some. The sample carries approximately 30,000 clones, over 80% recorded once. The specimen was CD8+ T cells sorted from blood. All receptors come from a man aged 45-65 years in good health.

CDR3 in amino acids: CASSPPGGRTGDTEAFF. CDR3 in DNA: TGCGCCAGCAGCCCGCCGGGGGGAAGGACGGGAGACACTGAAGCTTTCTTT. V is TRBV4-1 and J is TRBJ1-1; D perhaps matches TRBD1 (5 bases). Trimming took 4 bases from V and 3 from J, leaving 21 bases between them. Looked up from germline, CDR1 is MGHRA and CDR2 is YSYEKL. The CDR3 spans 17 residues.

This clone occurred a few times. J is TRBJ2-7 and V is TRBV7-9, with 9 bases that match TRBD1. V was clipped by 1 base and J by 4 bases; unmatched bases: 8. The CDR3 has 16 amino acids. Germline V CDR1 and CDR2: SEHNR, FQNEAQ (reference sequence). The CDR3 reads CASSLVVGTGWYEQYF. DNA of the CDR3: TGTGCCAGCAGCTTAGTGGTTGGGACAGGGTGGTACGAGCAGTACTTC.

The rearrangement links TRBV13 to TRBJ2-1; D is undetermined. Germline V gene data show CDR1 as PRHDT and CDR2 as FYEKMQ (reference sequence). The CDR3 covers 11 residues. Trimming left V 3 bases short and J 6 bases short, with 3 bases between. The CDR3 DNA sequence: TGTGCCAGCAGCTTGGCCAATGAGCAGTTCTTC. It codes for CASSLANEQFF.

The chain has TRBV7-8 and TRBJ1-1; 11 bases line up with TRBD1. Germline CDR1 SGHVS, CDR2 FQNEAQ. This CDR3 is built from 16 residues. Trimming cost V 5 bases and J 10 bases; bases outside gene matches: 15. The CDR3 DNA is TGTGCCAGCAGCATAAACCCGGACAGGGGGCTCTTCCTAGCTTTCTTT. This sequence encodes CASSINPDRGLFLAFF.

The CDR3 here is CASSPGVLNTEAFF. The CDR3, as DNA: TGTGCCAGCAGCCCAGGGGTTTTGAACACTGAAGCTTTCTTT. The V and J genes are TRBV6-6 and TRBJ1-1; D is possibly TRBD1 (6 bases). V lost 6 bases, J lost 0 bases, and 11 bases lay in between. The germline CDR1 and CDR2 sequences are MNHNY and SVGAGI (reference sequence). This CDR3 has 14 residues.

The chain carries TRBV7-9 and TRBJ1-1, with TRBD1 identical over 7 bases. CDR1 and CDR2 (germline): SEHNR, FQNEAQ (reference sequence). With V trimmed by 4 bases and J by 3 bases, 5 bases remained unmatched. The CDR3 consists of 14 residues. The CDR3 coding sequence is TGTGCCAGCAGCTCCTACAGGGGAGACACTGAAGCTTTCTTT. Its translation is CASSSYRGDTEAFF.

V usage is TRBV2 and J usage is TRBJ2-7; D tentatively reads TRBD1 or TRBD2 (6 bases each). V was clipped by 6 bases and J by 6 bases, with 12 bases between them. The germline V gene has CDR1 SNHLY and CDR2 FYNNEI. The CDR3 consists of 12 residues. The CDR3 loop reads CASRGGNVEQYF. CDR3 DNA sequence: TGTGCCAGCAGAGGGGGGAACGTCGAGCAGTACTTC.

This chain uses TRBV15 with TRBJ2-7, with 7 positions matching TRBD1. Trimming at V came to 0 bases and at J to 5 bases, leaving 10 bases not matched to a gene. Per the germline V gene, CDR1 is LNHNV and CDR2 is YYDKDF (reference sequence). The CDR3 is 16 amino acids. The CDR3 reads CATSRDSARGTNEQYF. Here the CDR3 DNA reads TGTGCCACCAGCAGAGATAGTGCCAGGGGGACGAACGAGCAGTACTTC.

V gene TRBV4-1 combines with J gene TRBJ1-1, with 7 nucleotides matching TRBD1. The V and J ends lost 5 bases and 6 bases, in that order; junction bases with no gene match: 6. This CDR3 contains 13 residues. Germline V gene lookup returns CDR1 MGHRA and CDR2 YSYEKL. The CDR3 sequence is CASSKTGNAEAFF. Written as DNA, the CDR3 is TGCGCCAGCAGCAAGACAGGGAATGCTGAAGCTTTCTTT.

The chain carries TRBV6-1 and TRBJ2-1; D might be TRBD2 (5 bases). V was clipped by 0 bases and J by 16 bases, with 19 bases between them. The germline CDR1 and CDR2 sequences are MNHNS and SASEGT. The CDR3 spans 14 residues. Here the CDR3 DNA reads TGTGCCAGCAGTGAAGCAGCTGAGGGAACTAAGATCTTCTTC. Encoded protein: CASSEAAEGTKIFF.

V and J are TRBV11-2 and TRBJ1-2; D ambiguous. In germline, CDR1 is SGHAT, CDR2 FQNNGV. CDR3 length: 16 residues. The V end lost 0 bases, the J end lost 4 bases, and 15 bases lay between the germline ends. The CDR3 region is CASSLEPPLRVYGYTF. The CDR3, as DNA: TGTGCCAGCAGCTTAGAGCCCCCTTTGCGGGTCTATGGCTACACCTTC.

The chain carries TRBV7-9 and TRBJ1-1, with D uncertain. CDR1 is SEHNR, CDR2 FQNEAQ, per germline (reference sequence). The germline V and J ends were trimmed by 5 bases and 1 base, with 14 bases remaining between them. There are 15 residues in the CDR3. CDR3 region: CASSPPLGKNTEAFF. Here the CDR3 DNA reads TGTGCCAGCAGCCCCCCACTGGGAAAGAACACTGAAGCTTTCTTT.

V gene TRBV6-1 combines with J gene TRBJ1-2; 10 bases are shared with TRBD1. There are 15 residues in the CDR3. Germline V gene data show CDR1 as MNHNS and CDR2 as SASEGT. J lost 3 bases, V lost 2 bases, and 3 bases had no gene match. The CDR3 DNA reads TGTGCCAGCAGTGAAAGGACAGGGGGTTACTATGGCTACACCTTC. This codes for CASSERTGGYYGYTF.

V gene TRBV7-9 combines with J gene TRBJ2-5; D is undetermined. V was cut by 3 bases and J by 3 bases, with 5 bases left in between. Germline V gives CDR1 SEHNR, CDR2 FQNEAQ (reference sequence). This CDR3 region has 12 residues. The CDR3 nucleotides are TGTGCCAGCAGCTTTAGGGAAGAGACCCAGTACTTC. This translates into CASSFREETQYF.

V gene TRBV6-1 combines with J gene TRBJ2-2, with a possible D match to TRBD1 (6 bases). Germline V CDR1 and CDR2: MNHNS, SASEGT. V lost 4 bases and J 4 bases, leaving 10 bases between the germline ends. CDR3 size: 14 residues. CDR3 residues: CASSAGHTTGELFF. CDR3 nucleotides: TGTGCCAGCAGTGCGGGACATACCACCGGGGAGCTGTTTTTT.

The V call is TRBV7-9, the J call TRBJ2-1; D is undetermined. The CDR3 has 14 residues. V was shortened by 4 bases and J by 6 bases, with 13 bases between the two germline ends. Per germline, CDR1 SEHNR and CDR2 FQNEAQ (reference sequence). CDR3 sequence: CASSSPEMGNEQFF. The CDR3 DNA sequence: TGTGCCAGCAGCTCCCCCGAAATGGGCAATGAGCAGTTCTTC.

The chain is built from TRBV7-6 and TRBJ2-1; D not resolved. The V gene lost 4 bases and the J gene lost 8 bases, with 15 bases spanning the gap. Per the germline V gene, CDR1 is SGHVS and CDR2 is FNYEAQ. The length of the CDR3 is 14 residues. CDR3 residues: CASSSAPESDEQFF. The DNA of the CDR3 is TGTGCCAGCAGCTCCGCGCCCGAATCCGATGAGCAGTTCTTC.

The rearrangement joins TRBV29-1 to TRBJ2-2; 8 positions match TRBD1. This CDR3 is 13 amino acids long. Losses at the gene ends were 3 bases for V and 7 bases for J; bases not matched to a gene: 4. CDR1 SQVTM and CDR2 ANQGSEA come from the germline V gene. CDR3: CSVDRGHYGELFF. DNA for the CDR3: TGCAGCGTTGACAGGGGGCATTACGGGGAGCTGTTTTTT.

V is TRBV15 and J is TRBJ2-1; D gene unclear. In germline, CDR1 is LNHNV, CDR2 YYDKDF (reference sequence). This CDR3 contains 12 residues. V was trimmed by 0 bases and J by 7 bases, leaving 4 bases between them. CDR3 residues: CATSRELNEQFF. As DNA, the CDR3 is TGTGCCACCAGCAGAGAATTGAATGAGCAGTTCTTC.